This passage covers 22 T cell receptor beta chains from one sample sequenced in a study of blood T cells in healthy people across ages. A second PCR of about 6 to 11 cycles used a sample-barcoded 5' primer and a J-beta primer mix. Via MiXCR, TCRdb re-called the 5' RACE reads, giving one row per CDR3 protein. The sample contains 800,000 or so distinct CDR3 sequences, around 62% of which appear only once. Sequenced sample: blood. The receptor set was obtained from a man aged 25 to 40 in good health.

The chain combines TRBV10-3 with TRBJ1-2; a weak D match, TRBD1 (5 bases). CDR1 ENHRY and CDR2 SYGVKD come from the germline V gene. The CDR3 is made up of 15 amino acids. V lost 0 bases and J 4 bases, leaving 12 bases between the germline ends. The CDR3 sequence is CAISESTGGIYGYTF. CDR3 DNA sequence: TGTGCCATCAGTGAGTCGACGGGGGGGATCTATGGCTACACCTTC.

This clonotype was picked up a small number of times. The chain employs TRBV27 and TRBJ2-7; D ambiguous. V was clipped by 0 bases and J by 1 base, with 7 bases between them. Looked up from germline, CDR1 is MNHEY and CDR2 is SMNVEV (reference sequence). The CDR3 sequence is 14 residues long. CDR3 sequence: CASSLSRSSYEQYF. The CDR3 DNA reads as TGTGCCAGCAGTTTATCGAGGAGTTCCTACGAGCAGTACTTC.

V is TRBV7-3 and J is TRBJ2-1; possibly TRBD2 for D (6 bases). V lost 1 base, J lost 5 bases, and 12 bases lay in between. The CDR3 length is 15 residues. Germline CDR1 SGHTA, CDR2 FQGTGA. The CDR3 DNA reads as TGTGCCAGCAGCTTAATGGAGGGCCAGGACAATGAGCAGTTCTTC. It yields the protein CASSLMEGQDNEQFF.

The chain uses TRBV25-1 and TRBJ2-1; D is unclear. The CDR3 covers 10 residues. Between the trimmed V and J ends, which lost 8 bases and 9 bases, there was a span of 8 bases. Looked up from germline, CDR1 is MGHDK and CDR2 is SYGVNS. CDR3 residues: CASQDVEQFF. The CDR3 nucleotides are TGTGCCAGCCAGGACGTTGAGCAGTTCTTC.

The chain employs TRBV20-1 and TRBJ1-5, with D possibly matching TRBD1 (5 bases). This CDR3 spans 16 amino acids. The V and J ends lost 0 bases and 2 bases respectively, with 14 bases between them. Germline V gene sequence: CDR1 DFQATT, CDR2 SNEGSKA (reference sequence). The CDR3 loop reads CSARDKRGSGNQPQHF. The CDR3 DNA is TGCAGTGCTAGAGATAAGAGGGGATCGGGCAATCAGCCCCAGCATTTT.

This clonotype was seen a single time. The chain combines TRBV7-6 with TRBJ1-5, with unresolved D. This CDR3 contains 15 residues. The V end lost 1 base, the J end lost 0 bases, and 7 bases lay between the germline ends. Per the germline V gene, CDR1 is SGHVS and CDR2 is FNYEAQ. This CDR3 reads CASSLESYSNQPQHF. In nucleotides, the CDR3 is TGTGCCAGCAGCTTAGAATCTTATAGCAATCAGCCCCAGCATTTT.

The chain has TRBV7-3 and TRBJ2-5; D perhaps matches TRBD2 (5 bases). V was shortened by 1 base and J by 4 bases, with 16 bases between the two germline ends. Germline CDR1 and CDR2: SGHTA and FQGTGA. The CDR3 has 16 residues. In DNA form, the CDR3 reads TGTGCCAGCAGCTTAAACCCGCTCGGGGTTGGAGAGACCCAGTACTTC. It specifies CASSLNPLGVGETQYF.

The chain recombines TRBV25-1 with TRBJ2-2; no clear D. The CDR3 extends over 17 amino acids. V was shortened by 3 bases and J by 7 bases, with 21 bases between the two germline ends. Germline CDR1 MGHDK, CDR2 SYGVNS. CDR3 in DNA: TGTGCCAGCAGTGACGAGACCGGACCCCGAATGGGCGGGGAGCTGTTTTTT. This gives the protein CASSDETGPRMGGELFF.

The chain couples TRBV9 to TRBJ2-1; D is possibly TRBD1 (6 bases). CDR1 SGDLS and CDR2 YYNGEE come from the germline V gene. V was cut by 3 bases and J by 4 bases, with 14 bases left in between. This CDR3 contains 15 residues. For the CDR3, the DNA is TGTGCCAGCAGCGCCCGACAGGAGTCATACAATGAGCAGTTCTTC. This encodes CASSARQESYNEQFF.

J is TRBJ1-6 and V is TRBV7-2, with no clear D. CDR3 length: 17 residues. Trimming stripped 3 bases from V and 5 bases from J, with 17 bases between. CDR1 is SGHTA and CDR2 is FQGNSA in the germline V gene. Here the CDR3 reads CASSLIDSGSNNSPLHF. The CDR3 region has the DNA TGTGCCAGCAGCTTGATTGATTCGGGAAGTAATAATTCACCCCTCCACTTT.

The V and J genes are TRBV4-2 and TRBJ2-3, with D unresolved. V was cut by 1 base and J by 5 bases, with 10 bases left in between. The CDR3 has 14 residues. The germline CDR1 and CDR2 sequences are LGHNA and YNFKEQ. The chain's CDR3 is CASSQGNGQDTQYF. The CDR3 DNA reads as TGTGCCAGCAGCCAAGGTAATGGGCAAGATACGCAGTATTTT.

The chain carries TRBV4-3 and TRBJ2-1; D might be TRBD1 (6 bases). With 4 bases removed from V and 5 bases from J, the gap between germline ends came to 12 bases. The CDR3 spans 14 residues. Germline CDR1 and CDR2: LGHNA and YSLEER. The CDR3 reads CASSPMGANNEQFF. The CDR3 region has the DNA TGCGCCAGCAGCCCTATGGGGGCTAACAATGAGCAGTTCTTC.

The V call is TRBV10-1, the J call TRBJ2-5; D is undetermined. The CDR3 consists of 11 residues. V lost 6 bases to trimming and J lost 5 bases, with 7 bases between them. Germline V lookup: CDR1 WNHNN, CDR2 SYGVQD (reference sequence). CDR3 region: CASRFRETQYF. The DNA of the CDR3 is TGCGCCAGCAGGTTCAGGGAGACCCAGTACTTC.

CDR3 DNA: TGCGCCAGCAGCGAGGGGGGACTGGAGCAAGAGACCCAGTACTTC. Its translation: CASSEGGLEQETQYF. This sequence joins TRBV5-1 and TRBJ2-5, with D tentatively TRBD1 or TRBD2 (6 bases each). V lost 4 bases and J lost 2, with 15 bases in between. This CDR3 spans 15 amino acids. From germline, CDR1 is SGHRS and CDR2 YFSETQ. Together with reference TRBV5-1 and TRBJ2-5, the CDR3 gives the full variable domain: KAGVTQTPRYLIKTRGQQVTLSCSPISGHRSVSWYQQTPGQGLQFLFEYFSETQRNKGNFPGRFSGRQFSNSRSEMNVSTLELGDSALYLCASSEGGLEQETQYFGPGTRLLVL.

J is TRBJ1-4 and V is TRBV5-6; no reliable D call. The length of the CDR3 is 14 residues. Germline CDR1 reads SGHDT; CDR2 reads YYEEEE. Deletions cut 4 bases from V and 0 bases from J, with 7 bases between. CDR3 nucleotides: TGTGCCAGCAGCCACCTTACAACTAATGAAAAACTGTTTTTT. It encodes CASSHLTTNEKLFF.

This clonotype was seen many times. The chain couples TRBV5-1 to TRBJ2-6; D perhaps matches TRBD1 (6 bases). This CDR3 is built from 18 residues. CDR1 is SGHRS and CDR2 is YFSETQ in the germline V gene. The germline V and J ends were trimmed by 0 bases and 0 bases, with 13 bases remaining between them. CDR3 DNA: TGCGCCAGCAGCTTGGCTGGGGGCTCGATCTCTGGGGCCAACGTCCTGACTTTC. It encodes CASSLAGGSISGANVLTF. The full variable domain, in which reference TRBV5-1 and TRBJ2-6 provide the parts outside the CDR3, is KAGVTQTPRYLIKTRGQQVTLSCSPISGHRSVSWYQQTPGQGLQFLFEYFSETQRNKGNFPGRFSGRQFSNSRSEMNVSTLELGDSALYLCASSLAGGSISGANVLTFGAGSRLTVL.

The V gene is TRBV7-2, the J gene TRBJ1-6; unclear D gene. CDR3 length: 13 amino acids. Germline lookup yields CDR1 SGHTA and CDR2 FQGNSA. Trimming left V 5 bases short and J 6 bases short, with 8 bases between. The CDR3 DNA sequence: TGTGCCAGCAGCCAAGGGCCTAATTCACCCCTCCACTTT. It encodes CASSQGPNSPLHF.

This clonotype was seen a handful of times. This chain uses TRBV9 with TRBJ2-5; 13 bases are a match to TRBD2. This CDR3 spans 16 amino acids. V was pared by 0 bases and J by 3 bases, with 2 bases of the junction left unmatched. Per germline, CDR1 SGDLS and CDR2 YYNGEE. The CDR3, as DNA: TGTGCCAGCAGCGTAGGGACTAGCGGGGGCAAAGAGACCCAGTACTTC. This codes for CASSVGTSGGKETQYF. Full variable domain (outside the CDR3, taken from reference TRBV9 and TRBJ2-5): DSGVTQTPKHLITATGQRVTLRCSPRSGDLSVYWYQQSLDQGLQFLIQYYNGEERAKGNILERFSAQQFPDLHSELNLSSLELGDSALYFCASSVGTSGGKETQYFGPGTRLLVL.

To note about this clonotype: An end of the junction differs from the germline gene, which may be a read error. The J gene is TRBJ2-1, the V gene TRBV9, with a weak D call TRBD2 (6 bases). This CDR3 contains 15 residues. Germline assignment: CDR1 SGDLS and CDR2 YYNGEE. The CDR3 DNA reads TGTGCCAGCAGCGTAGCGGGGGTGGGGTACAATGGGCAGTTCTTC. Translated, it gives CASSVAGVGYNGQFF.

This clonotype appeared once. V and J are TRBV9 and TRBJ2-1; D ambiguous. Between the trimmed V and J ends, which lost 0 bases and 4 bases, there was a span of 14 bases. This CDR3 has 16 residues. Germline CDR1 SGDLS, CDR2 YYNGEE. The chain's CDR3 is CASSVEPGPTYNEQFF. CDR3 nucleotide sequence: TGTGCCAGCAGCGTAGAACCGGGCCCAACATACAATGAGCAGTTCTTC.

The chain is built from TRBV11-2 and TRBJ2-1; either TRBD1 or TRBD2 may fit D (5 bases each). The CDR3 has 13 amino acids. Germline V gene sequence: CDR1 SGHAT, CDR2 FQNNGV. The CDR3, as DNA: TGTGCAACCGAGGCAGGGAGATACAATGAGCAGTTCTTC. Translating it yields CATEAGRYNEQFF.

As to this clonotype: Just one base apart from a much larger clone, this may be a read error. J is TRBJ1-1 and V is TRBV10-3; D remains ambiguous. Looked up from germline, CDR1 is ENHRY and CDR2 is SYGVKD. The germline V and J ends were trimmed by 10 bases and 1 base, with 13 bases remaining between them. The CDR3 runs to 13 residues. Here the CDR3 reads CASTREENTEAFF. CDR3 coding DNA: TGTGCCAGCACGAGGGAGGAGAACACTGAAGCTTTCTTT.